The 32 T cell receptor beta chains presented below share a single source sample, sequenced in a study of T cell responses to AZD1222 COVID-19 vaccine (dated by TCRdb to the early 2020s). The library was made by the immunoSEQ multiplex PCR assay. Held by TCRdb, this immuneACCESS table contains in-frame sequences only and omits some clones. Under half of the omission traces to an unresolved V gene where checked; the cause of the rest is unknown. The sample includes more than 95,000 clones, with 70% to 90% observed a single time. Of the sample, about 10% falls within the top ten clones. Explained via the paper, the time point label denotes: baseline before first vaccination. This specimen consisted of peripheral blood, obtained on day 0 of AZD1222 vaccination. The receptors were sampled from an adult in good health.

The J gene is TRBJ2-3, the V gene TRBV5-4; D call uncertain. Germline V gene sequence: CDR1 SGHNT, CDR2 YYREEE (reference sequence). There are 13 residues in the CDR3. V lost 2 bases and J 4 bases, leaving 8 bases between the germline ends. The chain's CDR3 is CASSFSTADTQYF. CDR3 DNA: TGTGCCAGCAGCTTCTCTACCGCAGATACGCAGTATTTT.

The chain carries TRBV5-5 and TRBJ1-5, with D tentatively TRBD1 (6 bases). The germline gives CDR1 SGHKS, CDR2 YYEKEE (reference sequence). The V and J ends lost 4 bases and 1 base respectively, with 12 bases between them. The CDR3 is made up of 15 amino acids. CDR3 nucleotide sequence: TGTGCCAGCAGCGGGCAGGGGCTAAGCAATCAGCCCCAGCATTTT. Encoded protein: CASSGQGLSNQPQHF.

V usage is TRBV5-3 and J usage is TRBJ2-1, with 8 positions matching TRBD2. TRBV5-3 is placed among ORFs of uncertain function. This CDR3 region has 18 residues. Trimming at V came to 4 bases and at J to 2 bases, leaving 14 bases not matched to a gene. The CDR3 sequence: CARSPSIRREEAYNEQFF. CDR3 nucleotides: TGTGCCAGAAGCCCCTCGATTCGGCGGGAGGAAGCCTACAATGAGCAGTTCTTC.

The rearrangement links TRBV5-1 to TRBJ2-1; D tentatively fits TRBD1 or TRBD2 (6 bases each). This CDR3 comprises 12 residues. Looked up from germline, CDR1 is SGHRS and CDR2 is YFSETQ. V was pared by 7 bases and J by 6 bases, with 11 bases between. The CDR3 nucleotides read TGCGCCAGCGACGGAGGGGGCAATGAGCAGTTCTTC. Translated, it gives CASDGGGNEQFF.

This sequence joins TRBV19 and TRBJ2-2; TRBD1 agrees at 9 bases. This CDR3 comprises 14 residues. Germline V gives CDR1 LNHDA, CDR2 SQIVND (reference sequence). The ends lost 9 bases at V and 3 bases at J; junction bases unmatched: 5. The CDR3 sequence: CASRWTGDTGELFF. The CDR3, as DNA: TGTGCCAGCAGGTGGACAGGGGACACCGGGGAGCTGTTTTTT.

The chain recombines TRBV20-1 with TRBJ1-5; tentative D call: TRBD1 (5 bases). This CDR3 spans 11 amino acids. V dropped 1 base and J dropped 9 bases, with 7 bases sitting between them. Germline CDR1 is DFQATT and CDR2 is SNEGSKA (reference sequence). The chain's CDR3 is CSARAGMPQHF. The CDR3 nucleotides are TGCAGTGCTAGAGCAGGGATGCCCCAGCATTTT.

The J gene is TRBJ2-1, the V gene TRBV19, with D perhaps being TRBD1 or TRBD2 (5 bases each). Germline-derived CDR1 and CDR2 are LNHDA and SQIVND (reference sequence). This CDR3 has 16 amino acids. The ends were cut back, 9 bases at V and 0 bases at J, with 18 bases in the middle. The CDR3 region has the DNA TGTGCCAGCCTCGCTGAGAGGGGTAGCTCCTACAATGAGCAGTTCTTC. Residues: CASLAERGSSYNEQFF.

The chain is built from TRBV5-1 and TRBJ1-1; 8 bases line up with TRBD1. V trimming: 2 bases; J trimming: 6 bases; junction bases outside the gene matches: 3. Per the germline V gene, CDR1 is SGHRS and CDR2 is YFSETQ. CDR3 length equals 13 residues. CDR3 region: CASSLQGVAEAFF. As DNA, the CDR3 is TGCGCCAGCAGCTTACAGGGGGTCGCTGAAGCTTTCTTT.

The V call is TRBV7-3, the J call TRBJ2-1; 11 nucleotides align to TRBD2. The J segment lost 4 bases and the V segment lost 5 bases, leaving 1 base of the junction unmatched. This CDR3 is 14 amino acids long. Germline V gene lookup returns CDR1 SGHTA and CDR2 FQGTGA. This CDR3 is CASSVAGGYNEQFF. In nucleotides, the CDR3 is TGTGCCAGCAGCGTAGCGGGAGGGTACAATGAGCAGTTCTTC.

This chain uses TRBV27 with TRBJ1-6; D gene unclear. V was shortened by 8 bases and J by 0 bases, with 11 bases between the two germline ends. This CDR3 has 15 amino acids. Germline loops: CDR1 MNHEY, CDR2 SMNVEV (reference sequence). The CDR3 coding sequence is TGTGCCAGCCGGGCAGGAAGCTCCTATAATTCACCCCTCCACTTT. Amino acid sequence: CASRAGSSYNSPLHF.

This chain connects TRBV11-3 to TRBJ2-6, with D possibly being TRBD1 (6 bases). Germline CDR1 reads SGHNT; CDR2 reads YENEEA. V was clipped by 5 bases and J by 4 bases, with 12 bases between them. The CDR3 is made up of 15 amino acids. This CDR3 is CASSTTGPGANVLTF. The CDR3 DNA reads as TGTGCCAGCAGCACAACAGGGCCCGGGGCCAACGTCCTGACTTTC.

CDR3 protein: CASSEQGLNYGYTF. The DNA of the CDR3 is TGTGCCAGCAGTGAACAGGGCCTTAACTATGGCTACACCTTC. This sequence joins TRBV2 and TRBJ1-2; D might be TRBD1 (5 bases). Germline CDR1 is SNHLY and CDR2 is FYNNEI. Trimming removed 2 bases at V and 1 base at J, with 8 bases between. The CDR3 extends over 14 amino acids.

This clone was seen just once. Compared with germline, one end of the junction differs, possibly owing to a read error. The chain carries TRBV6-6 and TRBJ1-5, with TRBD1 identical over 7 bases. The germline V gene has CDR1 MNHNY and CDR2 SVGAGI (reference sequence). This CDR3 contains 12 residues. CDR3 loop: CASSYLGQPPHF. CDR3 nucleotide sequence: TGTGCCAGCAGTTACTTGGGACAGCCCCCGCATTTT.

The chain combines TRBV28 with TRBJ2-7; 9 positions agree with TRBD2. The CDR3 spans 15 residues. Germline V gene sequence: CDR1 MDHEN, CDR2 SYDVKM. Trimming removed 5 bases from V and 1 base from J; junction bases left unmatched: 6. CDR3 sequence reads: CASSPPGLASYEQYF. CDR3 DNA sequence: TGTGCCAGCAGTCCTCCGGGACTAGCTTCCTACGAGCAGTACTTC.

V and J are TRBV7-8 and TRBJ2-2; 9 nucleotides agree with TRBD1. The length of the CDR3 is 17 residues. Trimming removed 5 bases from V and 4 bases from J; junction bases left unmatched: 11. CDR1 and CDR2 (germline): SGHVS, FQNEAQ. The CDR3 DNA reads TGTGCCAGCAGCGGCGGGACAGGGAATCGGGGCACCGGGGAGCTGTTTTTT. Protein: CASSGGTGNRGTGELFF.

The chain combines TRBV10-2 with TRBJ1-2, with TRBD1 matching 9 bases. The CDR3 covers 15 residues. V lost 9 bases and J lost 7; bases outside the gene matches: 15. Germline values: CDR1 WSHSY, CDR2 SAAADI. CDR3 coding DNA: TGCGCCAGTAGTACGTGGGACAGGGACACGGGTGGCTACACCTTC. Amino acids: CASSTWDRDTGGYTF.

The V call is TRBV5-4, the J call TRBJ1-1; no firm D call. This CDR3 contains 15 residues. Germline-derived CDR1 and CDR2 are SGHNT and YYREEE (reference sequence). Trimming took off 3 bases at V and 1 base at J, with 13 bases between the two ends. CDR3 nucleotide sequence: TGTGCCAGCAGCTCCCGTTGGGGAAAGAACACTGAAGCTTTCTTT. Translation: CASSSRWGKNTEAFF.

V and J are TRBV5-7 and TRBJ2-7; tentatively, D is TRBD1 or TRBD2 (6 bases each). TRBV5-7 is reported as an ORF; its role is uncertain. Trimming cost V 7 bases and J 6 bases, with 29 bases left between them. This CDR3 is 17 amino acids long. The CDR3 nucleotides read TGTGCCAGCGCGGCCGGGACACAGGTCCCGGGGGTTTGCGAGCAGTACTTC. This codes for CASAAGTQVPGVCEQYF.

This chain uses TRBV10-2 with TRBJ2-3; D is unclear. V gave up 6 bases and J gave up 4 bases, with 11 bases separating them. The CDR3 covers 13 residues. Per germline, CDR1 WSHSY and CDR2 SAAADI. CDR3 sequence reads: CASSLTPSDTQYF. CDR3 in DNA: TGCGCCAGCAGCCTCACTCCTTCAGATACGCAGTATTTT.

The CDR3 sequence is CASSLGGTGRETQYF. For the CDR3, the DNA is TGCGCCAGCAGCCTGGGGGGGACAGGGAGAGAGACCCAGTACTTC. The J gene is TRBJ2-5, the V gene TRBV5-1, with TRBD1 matching 9 bases. V lost 4 bases, J lost 4 bases, and 8 bases stayed unmatched. Germline loops: CDR1 SGHRS, CDR2 YFSETQ. The CDR3 contains 15 residues.

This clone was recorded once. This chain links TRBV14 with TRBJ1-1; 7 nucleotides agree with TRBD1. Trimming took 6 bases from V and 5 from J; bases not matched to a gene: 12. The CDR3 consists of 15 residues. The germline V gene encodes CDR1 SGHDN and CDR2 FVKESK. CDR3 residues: CASSPWVQGITEAFF. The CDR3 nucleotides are TGTGCCAGCAGTCCATGGGTACAGGGGATTACTGAAGCTTTCTTT.

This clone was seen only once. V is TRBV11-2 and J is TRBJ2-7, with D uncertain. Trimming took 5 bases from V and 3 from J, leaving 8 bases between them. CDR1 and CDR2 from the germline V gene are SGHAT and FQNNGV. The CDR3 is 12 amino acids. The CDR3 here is CASSPQLYEQYF. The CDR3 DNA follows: TGTGCCAGCAGCCCGCAGCTCTACGAGCAGTACTTC.

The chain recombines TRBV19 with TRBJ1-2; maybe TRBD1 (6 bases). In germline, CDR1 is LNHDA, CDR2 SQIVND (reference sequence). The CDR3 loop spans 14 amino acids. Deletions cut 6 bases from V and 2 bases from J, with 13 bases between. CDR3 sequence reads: CASSLAGANYGYTF. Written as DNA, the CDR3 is TGTGCCAGTAGCTTGGCGGGGGCGAACTATGGCTACACCTTC.

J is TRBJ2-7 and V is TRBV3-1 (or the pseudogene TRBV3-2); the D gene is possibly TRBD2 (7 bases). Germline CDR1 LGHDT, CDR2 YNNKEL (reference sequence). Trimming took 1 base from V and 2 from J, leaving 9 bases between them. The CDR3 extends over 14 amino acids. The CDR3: CASSQVGGPYEQYF. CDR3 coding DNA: TGTGCCAGCAGCCAAGTCGGGGGGCCCTACGAGCAGTACTTC.

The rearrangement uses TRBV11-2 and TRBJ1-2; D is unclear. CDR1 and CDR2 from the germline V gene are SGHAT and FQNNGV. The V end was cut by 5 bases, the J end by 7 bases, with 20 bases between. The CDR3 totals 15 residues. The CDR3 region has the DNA TGTGCCAGCAGCACCTACAGAGGACCAATGGGTGGCTACACCTTC. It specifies CASSTYRGPMGGYTF.

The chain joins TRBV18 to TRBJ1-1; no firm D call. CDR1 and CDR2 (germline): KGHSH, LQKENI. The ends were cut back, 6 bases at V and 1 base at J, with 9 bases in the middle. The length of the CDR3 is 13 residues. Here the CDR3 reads CASSPSGNTEAFF. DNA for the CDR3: TGTGCCAGCTCCCCATCAGGGAACACTGAAGCTTTCTTT.

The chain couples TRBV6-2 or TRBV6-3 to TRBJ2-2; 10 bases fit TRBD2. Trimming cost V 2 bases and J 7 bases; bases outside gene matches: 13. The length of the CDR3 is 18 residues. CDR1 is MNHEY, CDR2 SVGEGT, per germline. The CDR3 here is CASSYPSGSVGRRGELFF. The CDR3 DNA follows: TGTGCCAGCAGTTACCCTAGCGGGAGTGTTGGGAGGCGCGGGGAGCTGTTTTTT.

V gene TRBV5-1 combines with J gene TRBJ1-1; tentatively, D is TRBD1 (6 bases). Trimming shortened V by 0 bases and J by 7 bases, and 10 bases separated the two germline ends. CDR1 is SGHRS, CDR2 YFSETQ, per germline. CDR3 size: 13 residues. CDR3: CASSLAPGVEAFF. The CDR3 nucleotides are TGCGCCAGCAGCTTGGCCCCAGGGGTTGAAGCTTTCTTT. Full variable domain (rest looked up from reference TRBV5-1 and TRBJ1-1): KAGVTQTPRYLIKTRGQQVTLSCSPISGHRSVSWYQQTPGQGLQFLFEYFSETQRNKGNFPGRFSGRQFSNSRSEMNVSTLELGDSALYLCASSLAPGVEAFFGQGTRLTVV.

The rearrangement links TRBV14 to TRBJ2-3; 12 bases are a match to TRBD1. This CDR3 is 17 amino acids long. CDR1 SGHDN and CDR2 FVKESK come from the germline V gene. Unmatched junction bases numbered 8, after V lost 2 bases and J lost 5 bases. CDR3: CASSQPGQGASLDTQYF. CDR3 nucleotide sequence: TGTGCCAGCAGCCAACCGGGACAGGGGGCGAGCCTAGATACGCAGTATTTT.

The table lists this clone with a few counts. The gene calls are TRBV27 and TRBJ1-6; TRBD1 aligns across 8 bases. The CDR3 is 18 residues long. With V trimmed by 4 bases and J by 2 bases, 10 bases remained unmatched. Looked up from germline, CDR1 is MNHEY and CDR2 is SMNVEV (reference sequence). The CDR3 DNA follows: TGTGCCAGCAGTTCGATGACAGGGGCAAGTCCCTATAATTCACCCCTCCACTTT. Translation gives CASSSMTGASPYNSPLHF.

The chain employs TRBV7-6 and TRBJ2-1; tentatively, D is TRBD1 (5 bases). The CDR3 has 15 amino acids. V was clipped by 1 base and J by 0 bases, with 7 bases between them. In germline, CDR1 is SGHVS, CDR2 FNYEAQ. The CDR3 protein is CASSLVDSSYNEQFF. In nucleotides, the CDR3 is TGTGCCAGCAGCTTAGTTGACAGCTCCTACAATGAGCAGTTCTTC.

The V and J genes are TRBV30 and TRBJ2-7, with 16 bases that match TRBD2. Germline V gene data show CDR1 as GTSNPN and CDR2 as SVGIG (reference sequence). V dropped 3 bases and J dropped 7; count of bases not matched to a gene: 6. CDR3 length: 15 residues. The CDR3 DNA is TGTGCCTGGAGCCTGGGACTAGCGGGAGGGGGTGAGCAGTACTTC. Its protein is CAWSLGLAGGGEQYF.